This T cell receptor beta chain was sequenced for a study of regulatory T cells in long-lasting Graves disease. Germline values: CDR1 SEHNR, CDR2 FQNEAQ (reference sequence). V lost 2 bases and J lost 16, with 18 bases in between. The CDR3 runs 13 residues. Researchers made TCR beta libraries by using iRepertoire HTBI primers and running Arm-PCR on CDR3 regions. Via MiXCR, TCRdb re-called the multiplex PCR reads, giving one row per CDR3 protein. This table has over 350,000 distinct CDR3 sequences, about 20% appearing once. Time point: persistent/refractory GD, antithyroid drugs over 5 years with positive TRAb. There was RNA extracted from PBMCs, and the TCR library was made from it.

The input for sequencing was peripheral blood mononuclear cells (PBMCs), taken when the disease was refractory, from a patient treated with antithyroid drugs. This TCR was recovered from a female donor with Graves disease. The chain joins TRBV7-9 to TRBJ2-4; a weak D match, TRBD2 (5 bases). DNA of the CDR3: TGTGCCAGCAGCTTAAACCCGGGAACACTAAACTACTTC. It yields the protein CASSLNPGTLNYF.